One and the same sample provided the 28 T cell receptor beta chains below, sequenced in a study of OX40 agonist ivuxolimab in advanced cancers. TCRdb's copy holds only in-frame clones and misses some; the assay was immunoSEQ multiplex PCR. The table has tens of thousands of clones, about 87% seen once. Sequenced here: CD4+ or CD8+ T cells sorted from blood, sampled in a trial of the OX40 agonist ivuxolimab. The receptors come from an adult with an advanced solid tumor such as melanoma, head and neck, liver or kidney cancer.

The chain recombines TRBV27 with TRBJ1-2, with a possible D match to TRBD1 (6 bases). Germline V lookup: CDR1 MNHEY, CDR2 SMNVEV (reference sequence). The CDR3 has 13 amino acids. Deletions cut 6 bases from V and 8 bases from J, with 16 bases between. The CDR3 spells CASSPGGAGGYTF. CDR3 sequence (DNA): TGTGCCAGCAGCCCCGGGGGGGCAGGGGGCTACACCTTC.

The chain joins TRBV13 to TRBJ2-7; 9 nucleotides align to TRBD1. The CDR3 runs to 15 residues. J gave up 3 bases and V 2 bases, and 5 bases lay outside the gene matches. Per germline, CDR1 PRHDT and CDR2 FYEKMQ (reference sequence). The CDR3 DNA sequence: TGTGCCAGCAGCTTATTTGACAGGGGGGTCTACGAGCAGTACTTC. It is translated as CASSLFDRGVYEQYF.

In DNA, the CDR3 is TGCGCCAGCAGCAGGGGGGGGCAGTACTTC. It codes for CASSRGGQYF. The V and J genes are TRBV10-1 and TRBJ2-7, with D perhaps assigned TRBD1 or TRBD2 (7 bases each). The V gene lost 6 bases and the J gene lost 9 bases, with 9 bases spanning the gap. The germline V gene encodes CDR1 WNHNN and CDR2 SYGVQD (reference sequence). The CDR3 covers 10 residues.

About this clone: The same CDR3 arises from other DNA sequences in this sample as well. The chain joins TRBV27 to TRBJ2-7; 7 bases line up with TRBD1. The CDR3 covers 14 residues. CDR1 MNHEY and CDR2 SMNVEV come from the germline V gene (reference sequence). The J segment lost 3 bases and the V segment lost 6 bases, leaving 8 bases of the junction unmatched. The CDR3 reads CASSSTGPSYEQYF. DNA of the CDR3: TGTGCCAGCAGCTCGACAGGGCCCAGCTACGAGCAGTACTTC.

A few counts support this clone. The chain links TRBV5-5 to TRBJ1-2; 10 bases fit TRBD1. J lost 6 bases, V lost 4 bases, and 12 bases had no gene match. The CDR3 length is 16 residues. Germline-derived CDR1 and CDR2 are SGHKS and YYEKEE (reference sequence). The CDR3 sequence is CASSKDPGQGLDGYTF. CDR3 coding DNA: TGTGCCAGCAGCAAGGACCCGGGACAGGGGTTAGATGGCTACACCTTC.

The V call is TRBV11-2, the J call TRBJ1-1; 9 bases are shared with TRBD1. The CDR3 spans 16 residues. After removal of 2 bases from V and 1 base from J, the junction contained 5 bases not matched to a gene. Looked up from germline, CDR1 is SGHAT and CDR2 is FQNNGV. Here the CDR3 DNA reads TGTGCCAGCAGCTTATACAGGGGGCTGGGGAACACTGAAGCTTTCTTT. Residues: CASSLYRGLGNTEAFF.

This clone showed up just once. The CDR3 DNA sequence: TGTGCCACCAGCAGAGATCCAGGCGGCCTTAGCAATCAGCCCCAGCATTTT. Protein sequence: CATSRDPGGLSNQPQHF. The V call is TRBV15, the J call TRBJ1-5; D is uncertain. Germline V lookup: CDR1 LNHNV, CDR2 YYDKDF (reference sequence). V lost 0 bases and J 0 bases, leaving 12 bases between the germline ends. The CDR3 has 17 amino acids.

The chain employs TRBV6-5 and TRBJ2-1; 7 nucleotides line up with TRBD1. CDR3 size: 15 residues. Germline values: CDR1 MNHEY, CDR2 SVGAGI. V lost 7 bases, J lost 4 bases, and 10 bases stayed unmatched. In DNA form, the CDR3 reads TGTGCCAGCACGCCGGGACAGCCTTTTTACAATGAGCAGTTCTTC. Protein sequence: CASTPGQPFYNEQFF.

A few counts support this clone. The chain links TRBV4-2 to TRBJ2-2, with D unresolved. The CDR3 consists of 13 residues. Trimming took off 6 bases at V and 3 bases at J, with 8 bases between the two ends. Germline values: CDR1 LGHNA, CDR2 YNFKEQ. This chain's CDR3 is CASRRVDTGELFF. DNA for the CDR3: TGTGCCAGCAGGCGAGTCGACACCGGGGAGCTGTTTTTT.

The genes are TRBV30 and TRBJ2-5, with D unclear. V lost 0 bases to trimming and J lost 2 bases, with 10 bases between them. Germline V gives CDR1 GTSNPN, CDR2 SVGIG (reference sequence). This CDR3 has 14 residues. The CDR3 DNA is TGTGCCTGGAGTGTCTCCGGGCCTCAAGAGACCCAGTACTTC. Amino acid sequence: CAWSVSGPQETQYF. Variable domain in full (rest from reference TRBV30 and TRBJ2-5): SQTIHQWPATLVQPVGSPLSLECTVEGTSNPNLYWYRQAAGRGLQLLFYSVGIGQISSEVPQNLSASRPQDRQFILSSKKLLLSDSGFYLCAWSVSGPQETQYFGPGTRLLVL.

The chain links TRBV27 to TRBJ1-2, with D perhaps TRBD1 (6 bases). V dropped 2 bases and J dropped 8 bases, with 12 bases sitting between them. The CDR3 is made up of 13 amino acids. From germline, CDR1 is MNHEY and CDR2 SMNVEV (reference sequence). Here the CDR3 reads CASSLQGGRGYTF. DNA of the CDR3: TGTGCCAGCAGTTTACAAGGGGGGAGAGGCTACACCTTC.

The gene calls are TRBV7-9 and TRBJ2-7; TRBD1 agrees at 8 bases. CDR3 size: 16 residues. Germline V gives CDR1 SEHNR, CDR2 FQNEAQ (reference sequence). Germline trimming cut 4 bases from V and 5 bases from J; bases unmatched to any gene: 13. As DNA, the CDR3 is TGTGCCAGCAGCTCTACCGTTTTTTCGGACAGGGACGAGCAGTACTTC. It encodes CASSSTVFSDRDEQYF.

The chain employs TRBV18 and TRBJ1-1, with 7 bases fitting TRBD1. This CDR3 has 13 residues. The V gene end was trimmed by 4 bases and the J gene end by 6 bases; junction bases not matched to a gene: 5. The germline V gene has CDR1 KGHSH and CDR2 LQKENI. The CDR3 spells CASSLGGTAEAFF. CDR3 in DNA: TGTGCCAGCTCACTGGGAGGGACAGCTGAAGCTTTCTTT.

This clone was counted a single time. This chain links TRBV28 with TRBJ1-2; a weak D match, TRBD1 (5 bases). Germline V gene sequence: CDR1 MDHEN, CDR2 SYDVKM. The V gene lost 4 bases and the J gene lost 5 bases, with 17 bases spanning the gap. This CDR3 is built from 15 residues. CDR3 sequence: CASSYPEGRTYGYTF. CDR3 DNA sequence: TGTGCCAGCAGTTACCCCGAGGGACGGACGTATGGCTACACCTTC.

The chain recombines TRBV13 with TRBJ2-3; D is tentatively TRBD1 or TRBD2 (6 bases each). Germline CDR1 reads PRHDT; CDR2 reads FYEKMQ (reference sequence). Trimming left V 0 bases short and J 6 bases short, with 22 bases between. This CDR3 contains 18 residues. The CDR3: CASSLGRTTGGMSDTQYF. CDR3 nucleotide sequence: TGTGCCAGCAGCTTAGGTAGGACGACAGGAGGGATGTCGGATACGCAGTATTTT.

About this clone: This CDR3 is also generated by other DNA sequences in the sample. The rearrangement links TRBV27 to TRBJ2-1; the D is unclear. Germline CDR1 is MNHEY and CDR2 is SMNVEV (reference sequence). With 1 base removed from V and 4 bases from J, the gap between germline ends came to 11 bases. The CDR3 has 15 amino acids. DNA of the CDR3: TGTGCCAGCAGTTTATTTTCGGGCGTTTACAATGAGCAGTTCTTC. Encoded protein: CASSLFSGVYNEQFF.

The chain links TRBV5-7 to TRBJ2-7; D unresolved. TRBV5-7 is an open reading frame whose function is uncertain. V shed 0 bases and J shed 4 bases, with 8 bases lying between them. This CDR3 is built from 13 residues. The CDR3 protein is CASSLGVRYEQYF. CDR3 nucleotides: TGTGCCAGCAGCTTGGGCGTAAGGTACGAGCAGTACTTC.

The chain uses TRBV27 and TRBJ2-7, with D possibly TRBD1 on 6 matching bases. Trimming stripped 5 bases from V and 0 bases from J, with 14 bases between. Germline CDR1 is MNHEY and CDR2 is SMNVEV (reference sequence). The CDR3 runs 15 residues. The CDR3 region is CASSRPGVSSYEQYF. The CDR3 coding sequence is TGTGCCAGCAGTAGGCCAGGGGTAAGCTCCTACGAGCAGTACTTC.

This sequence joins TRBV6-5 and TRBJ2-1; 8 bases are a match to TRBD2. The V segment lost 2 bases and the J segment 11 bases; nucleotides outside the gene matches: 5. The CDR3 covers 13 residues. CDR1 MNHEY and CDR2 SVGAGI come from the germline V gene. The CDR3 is CASSYTSGAKQFF. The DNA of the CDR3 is TGTGCCAGCAGTTACACTAGCGGAGCTAAGCAGTTCTTC.

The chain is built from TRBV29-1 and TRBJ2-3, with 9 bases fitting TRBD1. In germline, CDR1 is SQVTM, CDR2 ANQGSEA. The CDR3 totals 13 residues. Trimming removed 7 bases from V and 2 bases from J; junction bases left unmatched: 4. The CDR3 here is CSAGQGYTDTQYF. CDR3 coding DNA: TGCAGCGCCGGACAGGGGTACACAGATACGCAGTATTTT.

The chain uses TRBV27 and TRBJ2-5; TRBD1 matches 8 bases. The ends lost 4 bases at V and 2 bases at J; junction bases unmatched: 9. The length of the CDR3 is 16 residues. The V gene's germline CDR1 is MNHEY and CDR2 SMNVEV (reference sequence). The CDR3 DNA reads TGTGCCAGCAGTTCCTATTCGGACAGGGAGCAAGAGACCCAGTACTTC. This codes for CASSSYSDREQETQYF.

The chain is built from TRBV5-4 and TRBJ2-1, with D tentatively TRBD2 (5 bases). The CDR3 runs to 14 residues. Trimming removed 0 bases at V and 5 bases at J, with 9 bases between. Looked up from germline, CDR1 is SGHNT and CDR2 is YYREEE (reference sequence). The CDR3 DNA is TGTGCCAGCAGCTTGGCGGACTGGGACAATGAGCAGTTCTTC. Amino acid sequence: CASSLADWDNEQFF.

This CDR3 reads CASRGSVSNQPQHF. The CDR3 DNA reads TGTGCCAGTAGGGGATCGGTTAGCAATCAGCCCCAGCATTTT. The chain couples TRBV19 to TRBJ1-5; D gene ambiguous. There are 14 residues in the CDR3. The V gene's germline CDR1 is LNHDA and CDR2 SQIVND (reference sequence). V was trimmed by 6 bases and J by 0 bases, leaving 9 bases between them.

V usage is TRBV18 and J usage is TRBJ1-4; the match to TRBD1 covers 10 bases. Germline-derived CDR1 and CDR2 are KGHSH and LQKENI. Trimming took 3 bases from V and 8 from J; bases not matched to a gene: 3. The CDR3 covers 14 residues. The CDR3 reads CASSPGTGVEKLFF. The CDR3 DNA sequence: TGTGCCAGCTCACCCGGGACAGGGGTGGAAAAACTGTTTTTT. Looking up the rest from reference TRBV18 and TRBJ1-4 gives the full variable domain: NAGVMQNPRHLVRRRGQEARLRCSPMKGHSHVYWYRQLPEEGLKFMVYLQKENIIDESGMPKERFSAEFPKEGPSILRIQQVVRGDSAAYFCASSPGTGVEKLFFGSGTQLSVL.

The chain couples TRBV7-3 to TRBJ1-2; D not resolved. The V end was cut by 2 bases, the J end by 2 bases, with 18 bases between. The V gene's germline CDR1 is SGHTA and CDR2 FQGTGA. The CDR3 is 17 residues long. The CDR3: CASSLVGRIYENYGYTF. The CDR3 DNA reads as TGTGCCAGCAGCTTAGTTGGCAGGATCTACGAAAACTATGGCTACACCTTC.

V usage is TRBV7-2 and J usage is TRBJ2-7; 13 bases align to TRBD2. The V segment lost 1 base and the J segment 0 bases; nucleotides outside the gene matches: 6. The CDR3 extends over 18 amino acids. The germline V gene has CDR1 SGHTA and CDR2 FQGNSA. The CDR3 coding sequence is TGTGCCAGCAGCTTAGGGACTAGCGGGAGCCTCTTCTCCTACGAGCAGTACTTC. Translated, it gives CASSLGTSGSLFSYEQYF.

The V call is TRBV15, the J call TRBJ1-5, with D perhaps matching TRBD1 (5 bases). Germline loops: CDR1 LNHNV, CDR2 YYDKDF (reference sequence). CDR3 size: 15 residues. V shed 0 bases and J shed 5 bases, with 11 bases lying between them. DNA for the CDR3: TGTGCCACCAGCAGAGATAGCCAGACAGATCAGCCCCAGCATTTT. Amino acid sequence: CATSRDSQTDQPQHF.

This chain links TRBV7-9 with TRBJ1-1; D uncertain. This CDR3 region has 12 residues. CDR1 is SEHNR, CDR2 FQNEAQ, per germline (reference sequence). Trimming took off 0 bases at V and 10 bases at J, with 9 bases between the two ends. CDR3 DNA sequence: TGTGCCAGCAGCTTAGCGAGTGGCCGAGCTTTCTTT. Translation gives CASSLASGRAFF.